This T cell receptor (beta chain) originates from a study of shared clonotypes between healthy human individuals. Replicate PCRs run on sorted subsets employed 200 to 250 ng DNA, approximately 30,000 T cell genomes. The repertoire was sequenced with immunoSEQ multiplex PCR; TCRdb's copy has only in-frame clones and lacks some. This sample has about 2.1 million clones, with about 92% found just once. Turning to this clone: What it binds is unknown.

In germline, CDR1 is LNHDA, CDR2 SQIVND (reference sequence). The CDR3 extends over 16 amino acids. J was trimmed by 7 bases and V by 6 bases; bases with no gene match: 14. Findings and caveats of the study: Estimated richness was generally greater in naive than memory subsets. Among several donors, approximately 4.6% of naive CD4 clonotypes were found in common.

CD45RO-negative, CCR7-positively selected cells formed the naive CD8 fraction, excluding terminally differentiated effector memory CD45RA+ cells. The clonotype originates from a man aged 18 to 30 in good health. Some clones in this sample may be carry-over from other donors' samples. The sequenced sample consisted of naive CD8+ T cells from PBMCs. V usage is TRBV19 and J usage is TRBJ2-1; 8 bases align to TRBD1. CDR3 residues: CASRGTPGGAGNEQFF. CDR3 sequence (DNA): TGTGCCAGTAGGGGAACACCAGGGGGCGCAGGGAATGAGCAGTTCTTC.